This T cell receptor beta chain was sequenced in a study of blood T cells in healthy people across ages. Germline assignment: CDR1 SGHDT and CDR2 YYEEEE. The junction had 13 bases not matched to a gene; V was cut back by 4 bases and J by 0 bases. The CDR3 has 19 amino acids. This clonotype was seen a few times. Sample-barcoded 5' priming and a J-beta primer mix drove a second PCR of about 6 to 12 cycles. Using its own MiXCR run on the 5' RACE reads, TCRdb lists one record per CDR3 protein. The sample consists of 700,000 to 850,000 distinct CDR3 sequences, 30% to 45% of them appearing once. J is TRBJ1-1 and V is TRBV5-6; TRBD1 aligns across 12 bases. The TCR was taken from a man between 18 and 29 years old in good health. Sequenced input: blood. The chain's CDR3 is CASSIRDRGLVGMNTEAFF. Written as DNA, the CDR3 is TGTGCCAGCAGCATCCGGGACAGGGGGCTTGTAGGGATGAACACTGAAGCTTTCTTT.